The 2 T cell receptor beta chains below were found in one sample sequenced in a study of memory CD4+ T cells and cytomegalovirus serostatus. The sort gate was single viable CD3+CD4+CD8-CD45RO+ cells for memory CD4+ T cells. Method: immunoSEQ multiplex PCR; TCRdb's copy keeps in-frame clones and lacks some. The sample contains some 95,000 clones, 75% to 90% of which appear only once. The sample taken for sequencing was memory CD4+ T cells from blood. The receptors stem from an adult in good health and CMV-seropositive.

The chain joins TRBV28 to TRBJ2-1, with 7 bases lining up with TRBD1. The CDR3 totals 12 residues. Trimming cost V 6 bases and J 7 bases; bases outside gene matches: 3. Germline CDR1 reads MDHEN; CDR2 reads SYDVKM. The CDR3 DNA reads TGTGCCAGCAGATTGACAGGGAATGAGCAGTTCTTC. This encodes CASRLTGNEQFF.

The genes are TRBV10-3 and TRBJ2-5, with 10 nucleotides matching TRBD2. Germline V lookup: CDR1 ENHRY, CDR2 SYGVKD. V trimming: 8 bases; J trimming: 5 bases; junction bases outside the gene matches: 17. The CDR3 is 17 amino acids. DNA of the CDR3: TGTGCCATCGGGGGAGGACAAGCGGGAGGGAGGGGGGAGACCCAGTACTTC. Translating it yields CAIGGGQAGGRGETQYF.